One and the same sample provided the 26 T cell receptor beta chains below, sequenced in a study of T cells expressing NK-cell markers. No DNA is given; TCRdb re-called the 5' RACE reads and lists each CDR3 protein once. This repertoire includes approximately 150,000 distinct CDR3 sequences. Specimen: blood T cells: a sorted CD56 or NKG2C T cell subset, CD4+ or CD8+ T cells, or bulk PBMC T cells (not recorded which). These receptors were taken from a young man in good health.

The rearrangement joins TRBV6-6 to TRBJ2-5. The CDR3 has 12 residues. Germline V lookup: CDR1 MNHNY, CDR2 SVGAGI (reference sequence). The CDR3 sequence: CASRGDKETQYF.

Here the CDR3 reads CASSGLPPYNEQFF. The chain joins TRBV6-2 or TRBV6-3 to TRBJ2-1; TCRdb calls TRBD2, which cannot be checked without DNA. The CDR3 is 14 amino acids. Germline V lookup: CDR1 MNHEY, CDR2 SVGEGT.

The CDR3 protein is CASSLAGSSTDTQYF. The chain recombines TRBV5-8 with TRBJ2-3. CDR1 SGHTS and CDR2 YDEGEE come from the germline V gene. This CDR3 region has 15 residues.

The rearrangement links TRBV11-2 to TRBJ1-3; the TCRdb call, TRBD1, lacks DNA for checking. The CDR3 consists of 12 residues. CDR1 and CDR2 (germline): SGHAT, FQNNGV. The CDR3 reads CASSGGGNTIYF.

The J gene is TRBJ2-4, the V gene TRBV5-1; TCRdb indicates TRBD1, and absent DNA this call remains unverified. Germline CDR1 SGHRS, CDR2 YFSETQ. CDR3 length: 16 residues. CDR3: CASSLDTGLAKNIQYF.

The gene calls are TRBV5-1 and TRBJ2-3; the D call of TRBD1 rests on TCRdb alone, since no DNA is present to check it. The CDR3 totals 14 residues. CDR1 is SGHRS, CDR2 YFSETQ, per germline. The CDR3 protein is CASSFAGTTDTQYF.

The chain recombines TRBV29-1 with TRBJ2-2; there is no DNA to check the TCRdb D call of TRBD2. Germline V CDR1 and CDR2: SQVTM, ANQGSEA. The CDR3 loop spans 16 amino acids. CDR3 in amino acids: CSVGPSGGELAGELFF.

The chain links TRBV6-1 to TRBJ2-1; TCRdb calls TRBD1, which cannot be checked without DNA. The CDR3 is made up of 14 amino acids. The V gene's germline CDR1 is MNHNS and CDR2 SASEGT. The CDR3 reads CATGPGQGYNEQFF.

This rearrangement joins TRBV6-2 or TRBV6-3 to TRBJ1-1; TCRdb outputs TRBD1, but without DNA this stays unchecked. Germline assignment: CDR1 MNHEY and CDR2 SVGEGT. The CDR3 is 15 amino acids. The CDR3 spells CASSPPAGGIAEAFF.

The chain employs TRBV12-3 or TRBV12-4 and TRBJ2-1. This CDR3 is 13 amino acids long. This CDR3 reads CASNSVSYNEQFF.

The V call is TRBV24-1, the J call TRBJ2-1; absent DNA, TCRdb's TRBD2 call cannot be checked. Germline V lookup: CDR1 KGHDR, CDR2 SFDVKD. CDR3 length equals 16 residues. CDR3 residues: CATSSGGSGSYNEQFF.

The gene calls are TRBV7-2 and TRBJ2-1; TCRdb's D call, TRBD2, is unchecked because there is no DNA. CDR1 and CDR2 from the germline V gene are SGHTA and FQGNSA. There are 14 residues in the CDR3. The CDR3: CASSTSGFYNEQFF.

V and J are TRBV20-1 and TRBJ2-1; TCRdb's assignment of TRBD2 cannot be checked, as there is no DNA. Per the germline V gene, CDR1 is DFQATT and CDR2 is SNEGSKA (reference sequence). This CDR3 has 19 residues. CDR3 amino acids: CSARTGGASPLSSYNEQFF.

This sequence joins TRBV11-1 and TRBJ2-1; TCRdb designates TRBD1, a call that cannot be tested without DNA. Germline V CDR1 and CDR2: SGHAT, FQDESV (reference sequence). The CDR3 loop spans 14 amino acids. The CDR3 spells CASSQGDLYNEQFF.

The chain joins TRBV5-5 to TRBJ2-3; the TCRdb D gene call, TRBD1, has no DNA to confirm it. The CDR3 consists of 13 residues. Germline assignment: CDR1 SGHKS and CDR2 YYEKEE (reference sequence). CDR3 amino acids: CASSLPGDYTQYF.

This chain joins TRBV23-1 and TRBJ2-7; TCRdb names TRBD2, which stays unverified in the absence of DNA. TRBV23-1 is filed as an ORF, its function uncertain. The CDR3 length is 13 residues. The CDR3 loop reads CASSQSSGFEQYF.

The chain is built from TRBV30 and TRBJ1-5; the TCRdb D gene call, TRBD1, has no DNA to confirm it. The CDR3 has 14 amino acids. From germline, CDR1 is GTSNPN and CDR2 SVGIG (reference sequence). CDR3 region: CAWAPGQGVQPQHF.

The chain carries TRBV4-3 and TRBJ2-6. The CDR3 runs to 13 residues. Germline V gene data show CDR1 as LGHNA and CDR2 as YSLEER. CDR3 residues: CASSPARANVLTF.

The chain is built from TRBV7-2 and TRBJ2-7. The CDR3 is 14 residues long. CDR1 and CDR2 from the germline V gene are SGHTA and FQGNSA. The CDR3 protein is CASSTSGSLDEQYF.

V and J are TRBV7-3 and TRBJ2-1; the D call from TCRdb, TRBD2, cannot be confirmed without DNA. There are 15 residues in the CDR3. From germline, CDR1 is SGHTA and CDR2 FQGTGA. The CDR3 spells CASSFPLPGNNEQFF.

The chain has TRBV5-1 and TRBJ1-2; TCRdb picks TRBD1, but there is no DNA to check that call. This CDR3 region has 14 residues. CDR1 and CDR2 from the germline V gene are SGHRS and YFSETQ. The CDR3 reads CASSPSTGRYGYTF.

The chain combines TRBV20-1 with TRBJ2-1; TCRdb's D call of TRBD2 is untestable without DNA. Germline CDR1 reads DFQATT; CDR2 reads SNEGSKA (reference sequence). This CDR3 has 15 amino acids. CDR3 sequence: CSARVDYLSYNEQFF.

This sequence joins TRBV7-6 and TRBJ2-3; no DNA is available, so the TRBD2 call from TCRdb remains unchecked. The CDR3 totals 16 residues. Germline V gives CDR1 SGHVS, CDR2 FNYEAQ. This chain's CDR3 is CASSLASTSGRDTQYF.

This rearrangement joins TRBV6-2 or TRBV6-3 to TRBJ2-3; TCRdb proposes TRBD1, but this gene call is untestable without DNA. Germline CDR1 and CDR2: MNHEY and SVGEGT. There are 16 residues in the CDR3. CDR3 sequence reads: CASSYNSGEPPDTQYF.

The chain uses TRBV11-2 and TRBJ2-7; TCRdb proposes TRBD1, but this gene call is untestable without DNA. The CDR3 loop spans 14 amino acids. Germline values: CDR1 SGHAT, CDR2 FQNNGV. The CDR3 loop reads CASSFPGTGYEQYF.

This chain links TRBV12-3 or TRBV12-4 with TRBJ2-1; TCRdb's assignment of TRBD2 cannot be checked, as there is no DNA. This CDR3 contains 13 residues. This chain's CDR3 is CASPSGGSDEQFF.